These T cell receptor beta chains were read from a single sample in a study of blood T cell repertoires in COVID-19. The assay was immunoSEQ multiplex PCR, and TCRdb's table has in-frame clones only and misses some. This repertoire shows 250,000 to 350,000 clones, 70% to 90% found once; its top ten account for 5% to 7.5%. Sequencing was done on a sample of peripheral blood. The source of these receptors is a man in his late teens or twenties who had recovered from COVID-19. Each CDR3 is given with its conserved first and last residue.

V gene: TRBV6-5
CDR3 protein: CASRRQGGGELFF

V gene: TRBV23-1
CDR3 protein: CASTPNGRGNRYGYTF

V gene: TRBV28
CDR3 protein: CASSPGSGGPLEQYF

V gene: TRBV6-5
CDR3 protein: CASRPTDTINYGYTF

V gene: TRBV4-2
CDR3 protein: CASSQDQDRSSYGYTF

V gene: TRBV3-1/TRBV3-2
CDR3 protein: CASSQAGSYNEQFF

V gene: TRBV9
CDR3 protein: CASSARTGITDTQYF

V gene: TRBV11-2
CDR3 protein: CASSHPGHGIYEQYF

V gene: TRBV6-5
CDR3 protein: CASSTTGSFGNTIYF

V gene: TRBV13
CDR3 protein: CASSLDGGSYNEQFF

V gene: TRBV14
CDR3 protein: CASSRTGSRADTQYF

V gene: TRBV5-4
CDR3 protein: CASSLGLAGGDTQYF

V gene: TRBV7-6
CDR3 protein: CASSLGGPSYNEQFF

V gene: TRBV14
CDR3 protein: CASSPGGSGYTF

V gene: TRBV19
CDR3 protein: CASSIEGRTEAFF

V gene: TRBV12-3/TRBV12-4
CDR3 protein: CASTPRPGDGYTF

V gene: TRBV30
CDR3 protein: CAWKRFENIQYF

V gene: TRBV7-9
CDR3 protein: CASSLDRGQVEQYF

V gene: TRBV7-8
CDR3 protein: CASRGTGGGGYTF

V gene: TRBV27
CDR3 protein: CASSPALREVYNEQFF

V gene: TRBV29-1
CDR3 protein: CSDLPTSGGANEQFF

V gene: TRBV7-8
CDR3 protein: CASSLATRNSNQPQHF

V gene: TRBV6-2/TRBV6-3
CDR3 protein: CASTPGGRGRTDTQYF

V gene: TRBV5-4
CDR3 protein: CASSWGTGSSYEQYF

V gene: TRBV29-1
CDR3 protein: CSVEEDGSYNSPLHF

V gene: TRBV15
CDR3 protein: CATSRGSGTANTEAFF